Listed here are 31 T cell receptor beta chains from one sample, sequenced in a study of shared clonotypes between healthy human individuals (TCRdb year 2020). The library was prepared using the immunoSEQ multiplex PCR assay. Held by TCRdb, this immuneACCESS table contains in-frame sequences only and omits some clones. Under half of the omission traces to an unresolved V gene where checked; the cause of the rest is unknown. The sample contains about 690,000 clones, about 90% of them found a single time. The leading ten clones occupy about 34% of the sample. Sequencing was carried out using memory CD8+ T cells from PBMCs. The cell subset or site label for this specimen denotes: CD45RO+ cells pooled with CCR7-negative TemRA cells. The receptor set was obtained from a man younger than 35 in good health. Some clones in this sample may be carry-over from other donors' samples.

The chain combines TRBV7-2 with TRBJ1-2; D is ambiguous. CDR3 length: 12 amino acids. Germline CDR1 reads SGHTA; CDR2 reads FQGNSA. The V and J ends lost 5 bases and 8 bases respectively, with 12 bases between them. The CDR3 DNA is TGTGCCAGCAGCGCCCGGGAGGTCGGCTACACCTTC. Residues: CASSAREVGYTF.

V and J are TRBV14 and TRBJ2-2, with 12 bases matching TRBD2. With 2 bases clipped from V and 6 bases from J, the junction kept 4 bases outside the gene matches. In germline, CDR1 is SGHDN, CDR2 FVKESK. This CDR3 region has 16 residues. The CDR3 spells CASSQKTSGSSGELFF. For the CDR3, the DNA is TGTGCCAGCAGCCAAAAGACTAGCGGGAGTTCCGGGGAGCTGTTTTTT.

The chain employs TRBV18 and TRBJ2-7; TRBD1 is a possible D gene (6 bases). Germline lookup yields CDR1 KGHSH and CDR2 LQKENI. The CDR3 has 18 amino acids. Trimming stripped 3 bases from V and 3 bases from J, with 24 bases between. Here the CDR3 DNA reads TGTGCCAGCTCACCGGATGGGGGCCCCCATCGCGGGCACTACGAGCAGTACTTC. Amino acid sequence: CASSPDGGPHRGHYEQYF.

The CDR3 reads CASSPWGSGNTIYF. As DNA, the CDR3 is TGTGCCAGCAGCCCCTGGGGCTCTGGAAACACCATATATTTT. The rearrangement joins TRBV6-1 to TRBJ1-3; D is uncertain. Per germline, CDR1 MNHNS and CDR2 SASEGT. V shed 6 bases and J shed 0 bases, with 9 bases lying between them. The CDR3 consists of 14 residues.

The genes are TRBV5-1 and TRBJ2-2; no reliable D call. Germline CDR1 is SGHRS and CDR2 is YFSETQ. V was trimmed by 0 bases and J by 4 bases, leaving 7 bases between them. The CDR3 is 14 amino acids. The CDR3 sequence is CASSLGRPTGELFF. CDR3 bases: TGCGCCAGCAGCTTGGGCAGACCCACCGGGGAGCTGTTTTTT.

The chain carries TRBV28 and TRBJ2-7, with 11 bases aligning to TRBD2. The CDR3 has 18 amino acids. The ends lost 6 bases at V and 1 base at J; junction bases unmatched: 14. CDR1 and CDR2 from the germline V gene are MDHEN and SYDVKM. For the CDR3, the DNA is TGTGCCAGCAGGGGCCCCCGGGTAGCGGGAGGGCAATCCTACGAGCAGTACTTC. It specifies CASRGPRVAGGQSYEQYF.

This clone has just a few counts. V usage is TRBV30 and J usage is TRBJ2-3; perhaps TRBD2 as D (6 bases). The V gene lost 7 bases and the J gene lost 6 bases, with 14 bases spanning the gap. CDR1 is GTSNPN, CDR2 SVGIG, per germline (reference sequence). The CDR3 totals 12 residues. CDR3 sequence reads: CAYGTGEDTQYF. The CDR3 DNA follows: TGTGCCTACGGGACTGGCGAGGATACGCAGTATTTT.

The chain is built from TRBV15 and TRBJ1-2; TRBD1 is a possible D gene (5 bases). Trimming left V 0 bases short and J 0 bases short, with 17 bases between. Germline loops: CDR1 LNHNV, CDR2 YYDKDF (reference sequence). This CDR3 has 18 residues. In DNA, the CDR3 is TGTGCCACCAGCAGAGAGCCCAGAGGGACCGCAGCTAACTATGGCTACACCTTC. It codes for CATSREPRGTAANYGYTF.

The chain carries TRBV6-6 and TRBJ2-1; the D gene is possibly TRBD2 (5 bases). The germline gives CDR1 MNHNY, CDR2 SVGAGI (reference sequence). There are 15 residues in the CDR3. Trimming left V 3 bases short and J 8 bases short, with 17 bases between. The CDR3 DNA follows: TGTGCCAGCAGTTATTTCCTAGCCGGGTCCGATGAGCAGTTCTTC. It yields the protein CASSYFLAGSDEQFF.

The chain's CDR3 is CASSSDSGPQETQYF. As DNA, the CDR3 is TGTGCCAGCAGCTCGGATTCCGGGCCGCAAGAGACCCAGTACTTC. The V gene is TRBV7-9, the J gene TRBJ2-5; D is undetermined. In germline, CDR1 is SEHNR, CDR2 FQNEAQ (reference sequence). Trimming removed 4 bases at V and 2 bases at J, with 14 bases between. The CDR3 spans 15 residues.

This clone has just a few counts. CDR3 bases: TGCGCCAGCAGCCAAGACAAGGAAAAACTGTTTTTT. Protein: CASSQDKEKLFF. The chain uses TRBV4-1 and TRBJ1-4; D is unclear. The CDR3 extends over 12 amino acids. From germline, CDR1 is MGHRA and CDR2 YSYEKL. Trimming shortened V by 0 bases and J by 8 bases, and 4 bases separated the two germline ends.

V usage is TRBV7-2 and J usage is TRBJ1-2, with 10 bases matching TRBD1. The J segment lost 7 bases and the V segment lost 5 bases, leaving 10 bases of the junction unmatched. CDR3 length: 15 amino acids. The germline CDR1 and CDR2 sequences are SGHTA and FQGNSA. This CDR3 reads CASSPLGQGGFGYTF. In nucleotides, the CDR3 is TGTGCCAGCAGCCCTCTAGGACAGGGGGGGTTTGGCTACACCTTC.

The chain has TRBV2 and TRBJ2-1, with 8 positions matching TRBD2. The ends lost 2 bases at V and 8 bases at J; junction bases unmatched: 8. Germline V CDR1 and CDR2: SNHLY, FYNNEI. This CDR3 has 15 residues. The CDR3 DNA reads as TGTGCCAGCAGTGAATGGACTAGCACTACACATGAGCAGTTCTTC. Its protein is CASSEWTSTTHEQFF.

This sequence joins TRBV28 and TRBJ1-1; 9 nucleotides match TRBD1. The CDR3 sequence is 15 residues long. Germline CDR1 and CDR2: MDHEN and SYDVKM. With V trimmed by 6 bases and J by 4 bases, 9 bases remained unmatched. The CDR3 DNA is TGTGCCAGCAGCTCCCGGGACAGGGTCGTCACTGAAGCTTTCTTT. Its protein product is CASSSRDRVVTEAFF.

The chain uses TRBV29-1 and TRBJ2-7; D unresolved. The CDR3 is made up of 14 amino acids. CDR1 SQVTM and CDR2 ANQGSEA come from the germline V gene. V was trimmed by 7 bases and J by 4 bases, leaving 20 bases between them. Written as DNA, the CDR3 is TGCAGCGCCCTACGGGCAGATGGAAGGTACGAGCAGTACTTC. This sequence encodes CSALRADGRYEQYF.

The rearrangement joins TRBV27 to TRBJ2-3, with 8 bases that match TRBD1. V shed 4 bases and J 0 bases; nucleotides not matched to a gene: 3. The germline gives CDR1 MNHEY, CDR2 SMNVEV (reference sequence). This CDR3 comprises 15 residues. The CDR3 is CASSYRTGSTDTQYF. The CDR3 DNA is TGTGCCAGCAGTTATAGGACAGGGAGCACAGATACGCAGTATTTT.

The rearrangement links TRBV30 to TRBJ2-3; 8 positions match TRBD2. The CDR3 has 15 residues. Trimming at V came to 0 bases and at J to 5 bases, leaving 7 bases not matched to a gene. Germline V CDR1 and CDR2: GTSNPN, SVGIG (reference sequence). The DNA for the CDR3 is TGTGCCTGGAGTGTGTTCAGGCGGGAGGAAGATACGCAGTATTTT. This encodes CAWSVFRREEDTQYF.

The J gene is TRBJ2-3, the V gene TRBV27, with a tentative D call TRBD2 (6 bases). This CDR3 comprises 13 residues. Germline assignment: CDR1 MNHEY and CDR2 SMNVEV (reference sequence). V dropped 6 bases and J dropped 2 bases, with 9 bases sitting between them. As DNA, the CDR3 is TGTGCCAGCAGCTCGGGACTCACAGATACGCAGTATTTT. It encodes CASSSGLTDTQYF.

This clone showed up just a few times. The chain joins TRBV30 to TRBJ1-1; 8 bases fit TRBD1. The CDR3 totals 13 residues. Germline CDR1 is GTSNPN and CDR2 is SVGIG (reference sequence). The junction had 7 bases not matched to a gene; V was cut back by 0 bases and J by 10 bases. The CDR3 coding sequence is TGTGCCTGGAGTGTAAGTTCAGGGGGCAGAGCTTTCTTT. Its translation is CAWSVSSGGRAFF.

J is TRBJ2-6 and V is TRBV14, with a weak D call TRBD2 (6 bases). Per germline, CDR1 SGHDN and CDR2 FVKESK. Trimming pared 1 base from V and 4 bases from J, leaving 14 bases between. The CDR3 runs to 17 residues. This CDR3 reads CASSQGPGLSGANVLTF. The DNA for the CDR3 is TGTGCCAGCAGCCAAGGTCCGGGACTCTCGGGGGCCAACGTCCTGACTTTC.

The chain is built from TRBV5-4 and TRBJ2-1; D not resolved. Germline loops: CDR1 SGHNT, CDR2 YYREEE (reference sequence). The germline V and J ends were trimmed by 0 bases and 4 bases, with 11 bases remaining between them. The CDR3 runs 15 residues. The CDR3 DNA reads TGTGCCAGCAGCTTGGGAGTGGAAAATTACAATGAGCAGTTCTTC. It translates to CASSLGVENYNEQFF. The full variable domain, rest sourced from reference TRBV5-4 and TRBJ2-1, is ETGVTQSPTHLIKTRGQQVTLRCSSQSGHNTVSWYQQALGQGPQFIFQYYREEENGRGNFPPRFSGLQFPNYSSELNVNALELDDSALYLCASSLGVENYNEQFFGPGTRLTVL.

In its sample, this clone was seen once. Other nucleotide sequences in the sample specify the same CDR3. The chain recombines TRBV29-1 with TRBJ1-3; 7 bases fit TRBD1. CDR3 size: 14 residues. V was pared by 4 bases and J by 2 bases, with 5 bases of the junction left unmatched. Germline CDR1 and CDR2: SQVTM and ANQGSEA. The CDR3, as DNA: TGCAGCGTTGTAGGGGGCGACGCTGGAAACACCATATATTTT. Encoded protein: CSVVGGDAGNTIYF.

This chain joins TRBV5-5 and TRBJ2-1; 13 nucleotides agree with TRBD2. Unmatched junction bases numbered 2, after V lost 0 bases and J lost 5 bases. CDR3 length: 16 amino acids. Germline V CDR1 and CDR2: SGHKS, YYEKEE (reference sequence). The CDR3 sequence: CASSLGLAGGNNEQFF. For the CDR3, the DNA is TGTGCCAGCAGCTTGGGACTAGCGGGAGGAAACAATGAGCAGTTCTTC.

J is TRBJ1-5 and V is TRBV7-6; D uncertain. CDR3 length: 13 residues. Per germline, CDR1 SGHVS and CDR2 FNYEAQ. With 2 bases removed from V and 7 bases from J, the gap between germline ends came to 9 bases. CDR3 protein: CASSLRGDQPQHF. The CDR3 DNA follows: TGTGCCAGCAGCTTACGGGGAGACCAGCCCCAGCATTTT.

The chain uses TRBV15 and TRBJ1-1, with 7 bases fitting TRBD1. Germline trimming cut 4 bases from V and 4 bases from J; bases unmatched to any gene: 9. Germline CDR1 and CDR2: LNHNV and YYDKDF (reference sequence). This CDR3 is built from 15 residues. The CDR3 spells CATSTRGGGVTEAFF. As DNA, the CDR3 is TGTGCCACCAGCACCCGAGGGGGCGGGGTCACTGAAGCTTTCTTT.

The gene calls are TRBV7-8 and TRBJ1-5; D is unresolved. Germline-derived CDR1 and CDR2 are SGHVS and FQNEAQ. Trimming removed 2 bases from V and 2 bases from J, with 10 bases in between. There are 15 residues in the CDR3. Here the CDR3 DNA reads TGTGCCAGCAGCTTACAGAGATGGGGCAATCAGCCCCAGCATTTT. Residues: CASSLQRWGNQPQHF. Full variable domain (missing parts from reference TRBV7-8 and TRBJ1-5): GAGVSQSPRYKVAKRGQDVALRCDPISGHVSLFWYQQALGQGPEFLTYFQNEAQLDKSGLPSDRFFAERPEGSVSTLKIQRTQQEDSAVYLCASSLQRWGNQPQHFGDGTRLSIL.

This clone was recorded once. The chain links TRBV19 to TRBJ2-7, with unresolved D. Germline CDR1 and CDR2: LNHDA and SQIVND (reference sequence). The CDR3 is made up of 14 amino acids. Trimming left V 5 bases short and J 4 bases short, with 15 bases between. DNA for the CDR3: TGTGCCAGTAGTGCCCGCCCAAATGATTACGAGCAGTACTTC. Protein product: CASSARPNDYEQYF.

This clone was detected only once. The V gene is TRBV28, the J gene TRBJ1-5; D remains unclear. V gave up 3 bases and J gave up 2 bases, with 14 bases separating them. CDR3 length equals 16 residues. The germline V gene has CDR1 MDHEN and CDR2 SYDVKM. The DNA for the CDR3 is TGTGCCAGCAGTTTCGCTCCCCCGATGGGCAATCAGCCCCAGCATTTT. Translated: CASSFAPPMGNQPQHF.

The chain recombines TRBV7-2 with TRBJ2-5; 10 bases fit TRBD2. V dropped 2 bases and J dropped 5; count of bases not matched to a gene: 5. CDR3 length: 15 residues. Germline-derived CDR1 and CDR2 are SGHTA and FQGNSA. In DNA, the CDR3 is TGTGCCAGCAGCTTACGGAGCGGGAGGGCGGAGACCCAGTACTTC. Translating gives CASSLRSGRAETQYF.

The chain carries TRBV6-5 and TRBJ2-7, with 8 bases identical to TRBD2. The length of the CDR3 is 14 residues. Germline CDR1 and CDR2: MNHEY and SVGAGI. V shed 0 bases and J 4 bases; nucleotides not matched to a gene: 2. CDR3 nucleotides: TGTGCCAGCAGTTACTCGCGGGAGGCGTACGAGCAGTACTTC. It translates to CASSYSREAYEQYF.

The CDR3 DNA reads TGTGCCAGCAGCTTAACAGGACCCTACAATGAGCAGTTCTTC. Translated, it gives CASSLTGPYNEQFF. The genes are TRBV7-8 and TRBJ2-1, with a weak D call TRBD1 (5 bases). The V gene's germline CDR1 is SGHVS and CDR2 FQNEAQ. V lost 2 bases to trimming and J lost 2 bases, with 7 bases between them. There are 14 residues in the CDR3.